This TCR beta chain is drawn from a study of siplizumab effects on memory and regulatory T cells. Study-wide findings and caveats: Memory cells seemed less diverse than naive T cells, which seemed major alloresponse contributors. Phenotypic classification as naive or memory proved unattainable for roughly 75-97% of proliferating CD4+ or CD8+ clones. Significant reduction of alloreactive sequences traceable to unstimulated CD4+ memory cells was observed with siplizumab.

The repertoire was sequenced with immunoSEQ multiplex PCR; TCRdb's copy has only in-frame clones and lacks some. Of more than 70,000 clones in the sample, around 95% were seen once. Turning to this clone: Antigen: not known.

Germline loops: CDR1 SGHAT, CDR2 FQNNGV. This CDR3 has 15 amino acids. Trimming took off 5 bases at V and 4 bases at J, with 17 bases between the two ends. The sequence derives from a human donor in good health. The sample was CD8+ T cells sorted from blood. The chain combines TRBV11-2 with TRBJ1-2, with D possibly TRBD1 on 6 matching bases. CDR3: CASSRPLTGSYGYTF. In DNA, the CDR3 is TGTGCCAGCAGCCGACCCCTTACAGGGTCCTATGGCTACACCTTC.